Each of the 25 T cell receptor beta chains below was sequenced from the same sample in a study of cytomegalovirus exposure and HLA in healthy donors. The PCR had 60 Vbeta and 13 Jbeta primers. Here immunoSEQ multiplex PCR was the method, and the copy in TCRdb shows in-frame clones only, minus some. This sample carries about 120,000 clones, about 80% of them seen once, and the ten largest clones take roughly 12%. Specimen: PBMCs. These receptors originate from a woman aged 40 to 55 in good health and CMV-seropositive.

The rearrangement links TRBV6-5 to TRBJ2-2; TRBD2 is a possible D gene (6 bases). The V end lost 6 bases, the J end lost 5 bases, and 13 bases lay between the germline ends. The length of the CDR3 is 14 residues. CDR1 is MNHEY and CDR2 is SVGAGI in the germline V gene. CDR3 nucleotide sequence: TGTGCCAGCAGACCCCTAGGGAGGACCGGGGAGCTGTTTTTT. Amino acids: CASRPLGRTGELFF.

The chain uses TRBV15 and TRBJ1-6, with a possible D match to TRBD1 (5 bases). The V gene's germline CDR1 is LNHNV and CDR2 YYDKDF (reference sequence). V was cut by 0 bases and J by 6 bases, with 15 bases left in between. The CDR3 contains 17 residues. Here the CDR3 reads CATSRDRGLGLNSPLHF. CDR3 DNA sequence: TGTGCCACCAGCAGAGATAGAGGTCTGGGACTTAATTCACCCCTCCACTTT.

The genes are TRBV30 and TRBJ2-3, with TRBD1 matching over 8 bases. Looked up from germline, CDR1 is GTSNPN and CDR2 is SVGIG (reference sequence). J lost 3 bases, V lost 2 bases, and 1 base had no gene match. The CDR3 is 13 residues long. The CDR3, as DNA: TGTGCCTGGAGTTGGACAGGGACAGATACGCAGTATTTT. This translates into CAWSWTGTDTQYF.

This clone appeared a few times. The chain links TRBV5-1 to TRBJ1-1; tentatively, D is TRBD1 (5 bases). The V gene lost 7 bases and the J gene lost 7 bases, with 14 bases spanning the gap. Looked up from germline, CDR1 is SGHRS and CDR2 is YFSETQ. The CDR3 covers 12 residues. The CDR3 loop reads CASGSGIGEAFF. The CDR3 DNA follows: TGCGCCAGCGGGTCAGGGATCGGTGAAGCTTTCTTT. The full variable domain, completed using reference TRBV5-1 and TRBJ1-1, is KAGVTQTPRYLIKTRGQQVTLSCSPISGHRSVSWYQQTPGQGLQFLFEYFSETQRNKGNFPGRFSGRQFSNSRSEMNVSTLELGDSALYLCASGSGIGEAFFGQGTRLTVV.

The CDR3 sequence is CASSLGQGGYEKLFF. As DNA, the CDR3 is TGTGCCAGCAGTCTAGGACAGGGCGGATACGAAAAACTGTTTTTT. The V gene is TRBV2, the J gene TRBJ1-4, with 8 bases that match TRBD1. Unmatched junction bases numbered 10, after V lost 5 bases and J lost 8 bases. There are 15 residues in the CDR3. The germline V gene encodes CDR1 SNHLY and CDR2 FYNNEI.

The CDR3 DNA is TGTGCCAGCAGCGGGGAGGGGACTGAAGCTTTCTTT. This encodes CASSGEGTEAFF. The chain is built from TRBV2 and TRBJ1-1; possible D gene TRBD1, 5 bases. Trimming cost V 6 bases and J 5 bases, with 10 bases left between them. The CDR3 totals 12 residues. The germline V gene has CDR1 SNHLY and CDR2 FYNNEI.

The chain combines TRBV27 with TRBJ2-1, with D possibly matching TRBD1 (6 bases). The CDR3 sequence is 16 residues long. V was pared by 3 bases and J by 3 bases, with 15 bases between. The germline CDR1 and CDR2 sequences are MNHEY and SMNVEV (reference sequence). CDR3 amino acids: CASSFAGVGDYNEQFF. The DNA for the CDR3 is TGTGCCAGCAGTTTTGCAGGGGTGGGAGACTACAATGAGCAGTTCTTC.

V gene TRBV6-5 combines with J gene TRBJ2-7; D is perhaps TRBD2 (7 bases). This CDR3 is 15 amino acids long. V lost 2 bases and J 2 bases, leaving 13 bases between the germline ends. Germline CDR1 reads MNHEY; CDR2 reads SVGAGI. This CDR3 is CASSYEGGGPYEQYF. As DNA, the CDR3 is TGTGCCAGCAGTTACGAAGGGGGGGGGCCCTACGAGCAGTACTTC.

This clone has a handful of counts. This chain uses TRBV6-6 with TRBJ1-2; 9 bases match TRBD1. From germline, CDR1 is MNHNY and CDR2 SVGAGI (reference sequence). This CDR3 contains 14 residues. Trimming at V came to 6 bases and at J to 7 bases, leaving 9 bases not matched to a gene. CDR3 nucleotides: TGTGCCAGCAGACCGGCCGGGACAGGGAGTGGCTACACCTTC. It specifies CASRPAGTGSGYTF.

This clone was observed a single time. The chain employs TRBV27 and TRBJ2-2; 7 bases line up with TRBD1. The CDR3 is 17 residues long. With V trimmed by 4 bases and J by 7 bases, 15 bases remained unmatched. Germline V lookup: CDR1 MNHEY, CDR2 SMNVEV (reference sequence). The CDR3 region is CASSSIRGRRTYGELFF. The DNA of the CDR3 is TGTGCCAGCAGTTCTATAAGGGGGCGCAGGACTTACGGGGAGCTGTTTTTT.

V usage is TRBV29-1 and J usage is TRBJ2-3; possibly TRBD2 for D (6 bases). Germline-derived CDR1 and CDR2 are SQVTM and ANQGSEA. V lost 6 bases and J 5 bases, leaving 18 bases between the germline ends. CDR3 length: 14 residues. The CDR3 region has the DNA TGCAGCGTACCGAGCGGGTCTTGGATAGATACGCAGTATTTT. Translating gives CSVPSGSWIDTQYF.

This chain connects TRBV7-9 to TRBJ1-4; 8 bases line up with TRBD1. The germline V gene encodes CDR1 SEHNR and CDR2 FQNEAQ (reference sequence). V shed 3 bases, J shed 8 bases, and the junction held 2 bases outside the gene matches. The CDR3 extends over 13 amino acids. CDR3: CASSLTGDEKLFF. The CDR3 DNA reads as TGTGCCAGCAGCTTGACAGGGGACGAAAAACTGTTTTTT.

This clone was seen just once. Germline and junction disagree at one end, which may indicate a read error. The genes are TRBV10-3 and TRBJ1-1, with D perhaps TRBD1 (5 bases). CDR3 length: 11 residues. Germline CDR1 reads ENHRY; CDR2 reads SYGVKD. The CDR3 sequence: CAVSDGGIAFF. CDR3 sequence (DNA): TGTGCCGTCAGTGATGGGGGGATAGCTTTCTTT.

The chain is built from TRBV9 and TRBJ1-1, with D perhaps matching TRBD1 (6 bases). V gave up 3 bases and J gave up 6 bases, with 15 bases separating them. Germline CDR1 and CDR2: SGDLS and YYNGEE. The CDR3 spans 14 residues. In DNA form, the CDR3 reads TGTGCCAGCAGCGCTGGATGGGGGCCAGCTGAAGCTTTCTTT. Translation gives CASSAGWGPAEAFF.

The CDR3 sequence: CASSSPLMSEAFF. Here the CDR3 DNA reads TGTGCCAGCAGTTCCCCCCTTATGTCTGAAGCTTTCTTT. The V gene is TRBV6-6, the J gene TRBJ1-1; no firm D call. This CDR3 comprises 13 residues. CDR1 is MNHNY and CDR2 is SVGAGI in the germline V gene (reference sequence). Trimming pared 4 bases from V and 6 bases from J, leaving 12 bases between.

The CDR3 coding sequence is TGTGCCAGTAGTCTCGGACAGGGGACTGAAGCTTTCTTT. Residues: CASSLGQGTEAFF. The chain is built from TRBV19 and TRBJ1-1; 9 bases align to TRBD1. The J segment lost 5 bases and the V segment lost 5 bases, leaving 3 bases of the junction unmatched. CDR3 length equals 13 residues. Per germline, CDR1 LNHDA and CDR2 SQIVND (reference sequence).

The chain uses TRBV5-1 and TRBJ2-5, with 11 bases fitting TRBD2. Germline CDR1 is SGHRS and CDR2 is YFSETQ. Germline trimming cut 4 bases from V and 5 bases from J; bases unmatched to any gene: 10. The CDR3 contains 16 residues. CDR3 loop: CASSPSLAGGGETQYF. CDR3 coding DNA: TGCGCCAGCAGCCCCAGCCTAGCGGGGGGCGGTGAGACCCAGTACTTC.

The rearrangement uses TRBV5-1 and TRBJ1-2; 8 bases fit TRBD1. Trimming took 1 base from V and 1 from J; bases not matched to a gene: 3. The CDR3 sequence is 15 residues long. Germline values: CDR1 SGHRS, CDR2 YFSETQ. The CDR3 DNA follows: TGCGCCAGCAGCTTGTGGGGACAGGATAACTATGGCTACACCTTC. Protein product: CASSLWGQDNYGYTF.

Only one count was recorded for this clone. This chain uses TRBV5-6 with TRBJ1-3, with 9 nucleotides matching TRBD1. The CDR3 totals 14 residues. CDR1 is SGHDT and CDR2 is YYEEEE in the germline V gene. The V and J ends lost 5 bases and 5 bases, in that order; junction bases with no gene match: 5. CDR3 sequence: CASRGQGSRNTIYF. The CDR3 nucleotides read TGTGCCAGCAGGGGACAGGGTAGCCGAAACACCATATATTTT.

The chain joins TRBV9 to TRBJ2-5; 14 bases match TRBD2. With 3 bases clipped from V and 5 bases from J, the junction kept 0 bases outside the gene matches. This CDR3 has 14 residues. Germline V gene sequence: CDR1 SGDLS, CDR2 YYNGEE. The CDR3, as DNA: TGTGCCAGCAGCGGACTAGCGGGGGGGGAGACCCAGTACTTC. Residues: CASSGLAGGETQYF.

V gene TRBV5-1 combines with J gene TRBJ1-2; possibly TRBD1 for D (6 bases). Germline CDR1 and CDR2: SGHRS and YFSETQ. CDR3 length: 13 amino acids. The V and J ends lost 4 bases and 6 bases respectively, with 13 bases between them. The CDR3 here is CASSPGAFDGYTF. The CDR3 bases are TGCGCCAGCAGCCCAGGGGCATTCGATGGCTACACCTTC.

This chain uses TRBV10-3 with TRBJ2-5, with 8 nucleotides matching TRBD1. Germline assignment: CDR1 ENHRY and CDR2 SYGVKD. With V trimmed by 8 bases and J by 2 bases, 4 bases remained unmatched. This CDR3 contains 13 residues. DNA for the CDR3: TGTGCCATCGGGACAGGATTACAAGAGACCCAGTACTTC. This translates into CAIGTGLQETQYF.

This clone has a single count. This chain links TRBV10-3 with TRBJ1-3, with a possible D match to TRBD1 (5 bases). Germline CDR1 reads ENHRY; CDR2 reads SYGVKD. There are 15 residues in the CDR3. Between the trimmed V and J ends, which lost 0 bases and 2 bases, there was a span of 8 bases. CDR3 residues: CAISESQGTGNTIYF. The CDR3 DNA sequence: TGTGCCATCAGTGAGTCGCAGGGAACTGGAAACACCATATATTTT.

The J gene is TRBJ1-2, the V gene TRBV30; 7 positions agree with TRBD1. CDR3 size: 17 residues. Germline loops: CDR1 GTSNPN, CDR2 SVGIG (reference sequence). The V and J ends lost 3 bases and 2 bases, in that order; junction bases with no gene match: 15. CDR3 in amino acids: CAWRPRGLLDRNYGYTF. The DNA of the CDR3 is TGTGCCTGGAGACCCCGGGGGCTCTTGGACAGGAACTATGGCTACACCTTC.

The CDR3 DNA is TGCGCCAGCAGCTTGGGGACAGGGGGCGCGGAGACCCAGTACTTC. It is translated as CASSLGTGGAETQYF. The chain employs TRBV5-1 and TRBJ2-5; 11 nucleotides agree with TRBD1. V was clipped by 0 bases and J by 5 bases; unmatched bases: 3. The CDR3 is 15 amino acids. CDR1 and CDR2 (germline): SGHRS, YFSETQ.